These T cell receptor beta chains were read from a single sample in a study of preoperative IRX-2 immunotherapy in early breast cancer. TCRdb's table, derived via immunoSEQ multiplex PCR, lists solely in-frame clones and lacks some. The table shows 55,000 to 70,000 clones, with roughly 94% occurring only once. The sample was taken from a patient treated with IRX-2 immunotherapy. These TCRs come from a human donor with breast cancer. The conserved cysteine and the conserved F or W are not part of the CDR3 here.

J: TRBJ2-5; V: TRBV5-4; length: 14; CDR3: ASSWIAGGPGETQY
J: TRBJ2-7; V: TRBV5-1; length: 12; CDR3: ASSLAGQGNEQY
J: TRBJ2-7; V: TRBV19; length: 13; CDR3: ASSILGGPAGEQY
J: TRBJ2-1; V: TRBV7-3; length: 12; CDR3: ASSLTGVKDEQF
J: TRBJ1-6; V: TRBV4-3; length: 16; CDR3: ASSQGAQGFSYNSPLH
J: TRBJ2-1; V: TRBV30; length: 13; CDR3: AWSWRREIYNEQF
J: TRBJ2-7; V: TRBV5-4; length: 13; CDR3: ASRPGLAGVYEQY
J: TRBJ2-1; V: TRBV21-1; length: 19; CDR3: ASSYRTGGPPDKFRYNEQF
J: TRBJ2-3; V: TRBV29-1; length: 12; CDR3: SVEVGGATDTQY
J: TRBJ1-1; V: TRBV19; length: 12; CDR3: ASNPRDTVLEAF
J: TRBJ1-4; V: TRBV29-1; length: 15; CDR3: SVEDPGPEGGGEKLF
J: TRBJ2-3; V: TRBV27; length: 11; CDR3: ASSSPFTDTQY
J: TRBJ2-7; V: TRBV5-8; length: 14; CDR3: ASIYFSGTLPPEQY
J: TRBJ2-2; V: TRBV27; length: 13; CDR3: ASSLSQGNTGELF
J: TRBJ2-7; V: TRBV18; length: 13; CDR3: ASSPGTSRTYEQY
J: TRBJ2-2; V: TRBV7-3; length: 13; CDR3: ASSLYGRIGGELF
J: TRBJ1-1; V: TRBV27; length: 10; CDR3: ASRRGSSEAF
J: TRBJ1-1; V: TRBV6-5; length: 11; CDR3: ASSLHRAIEAF
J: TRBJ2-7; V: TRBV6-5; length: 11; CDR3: ASSFQGSYEQY
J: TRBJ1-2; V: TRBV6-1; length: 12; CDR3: ASSDLGQNYGYT
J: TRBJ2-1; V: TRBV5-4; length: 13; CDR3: ASSLGRGGYNEQF
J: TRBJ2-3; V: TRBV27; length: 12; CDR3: ASSRRAFTDTQY